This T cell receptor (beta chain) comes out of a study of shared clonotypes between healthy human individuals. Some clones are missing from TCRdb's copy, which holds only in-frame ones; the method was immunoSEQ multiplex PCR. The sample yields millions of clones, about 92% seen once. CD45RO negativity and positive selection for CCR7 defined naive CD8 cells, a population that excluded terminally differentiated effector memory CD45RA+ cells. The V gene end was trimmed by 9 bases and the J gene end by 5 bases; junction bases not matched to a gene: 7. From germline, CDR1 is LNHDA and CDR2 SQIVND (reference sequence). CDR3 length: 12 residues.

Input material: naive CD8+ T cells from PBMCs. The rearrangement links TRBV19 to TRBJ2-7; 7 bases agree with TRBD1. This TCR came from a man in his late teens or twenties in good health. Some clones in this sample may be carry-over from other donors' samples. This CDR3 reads CASSKTGNEQYF. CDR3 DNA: TGTGCCAGCTCCAAGACAGGGAACGAGCAGTACTTC.